The rows below give T cell receptor beta chains drawn from one sample of a study of identical twins. TCRdb itself ran the 5' RACE reads through MiXCR, one entry per CDR3 protein. The table shows 1.5 million to 2 million distinct CDR3 sequences, with roughly a third occurring only once. The sequencing input was cord blood. These receptors all stem from a newborn girl in good health. Both conserved end residues are part of each CDR3. A D gene is named only where the DNA matches it firmly.

v_call: TRBV11-2; j_call: TRBJ2-3; d_call: NA; cdr3_aa: CASSLGLVHSTDTQYF
v_call: TRBV6-1; j_call: TRBJ2-4; d_call: TRBD2; cdr3_aa: CASSDLLAAKNIQYF
v_call: TRBV7-2; j_call: TRBJ2-4; d_call: NA; cdr3_aa: CASSRIGGLQYF
v_call: TRBV4-1; j_call: TRBJ2-5; d_call: NA; cdr3_aa: CASSQEGTQGTQYF
v_call: TRBV7-2; j_call: TRBJ2-3; d_call: NA; cdr3_aa: CASSLGSPLATDTQYF
v_call: TRBV7-9; j_call: TRBJ2-3; d_call: NA; cdr3_aa: CASSLTGGSNGYF
v_call: TRBV2; j_call: TRBJ2-5; d_call: NA; cdr3_aa: CASHQETQYF
v_call: TRBV5-5; j_call: NA; d_call: TRBD1; cdr3_aa: CASTPGQLYEQYF
v_call: TRBV18; j_call: TRBJ2-7; d_call: TRBD2; cdr3_aa: CASSPPGTSGGYEQYF
v_call: TRBV2; j_call: TRBJ2-5; d_call: NA; cdr3_aa: CASSEFPGVQETQYF
v_call: TRBV20-1; j_call: TRBJ2-1; d_call: NA; cdr3_aa: CSARDLAGVAVAYNEQFF